This T cell receptor (beta chain) was captured by sequencing in a study of blood T cells in healthy people across ages. Individuals who donated were healthy Caucasians from Russia aged about 6 to 95. Worth noting for this clonotype: Its matching antigen is unknown.

Primers used in a second PCR of about 6 to 11 cycles were a sample-barcoded 5' primer and a J-beta primer mix. MiXCR was run by TCRdb on the 5' RACE reads, yielding one entry per CDR3 protein. The sample holds 700,000 to 850,000 distinct CDR3 sequences, about 53% seen once. Study results and limitations: Possibly, changes in expanded clonotypes were confounded because donor CMV status was unknown. Long-lived donors had more naive CD4+ cells and higher diversity than aged donors.

This CDR3 has 14 residues. Germline V CDR1 and CDR2: SGHRS, YFSETQ. V was shortened by 7 bases and J by 2 bases, with 15 bases between the two germline ends. The chain couples TRBV5-1 to TRBJ2-5; the D gene could be TRBD1 or TRBD2 (5 bases each). The source material was blood. The source of this sequence is a man at least 80 years old in good health. The CDR3 DNA reads as TGCGCCAGCCGCCCGGGACCGATGCAAGAGACCCAGTACTTC. As protein: CASRPGPMQETQYF.